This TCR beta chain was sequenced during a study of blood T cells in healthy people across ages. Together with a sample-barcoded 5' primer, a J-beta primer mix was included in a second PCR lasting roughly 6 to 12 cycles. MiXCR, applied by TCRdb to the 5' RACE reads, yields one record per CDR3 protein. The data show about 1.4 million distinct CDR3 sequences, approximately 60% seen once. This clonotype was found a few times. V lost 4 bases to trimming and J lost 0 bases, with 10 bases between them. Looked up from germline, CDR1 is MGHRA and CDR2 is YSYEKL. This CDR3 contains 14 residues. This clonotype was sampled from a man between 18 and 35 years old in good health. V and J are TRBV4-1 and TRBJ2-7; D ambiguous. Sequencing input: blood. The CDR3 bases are TGCGCCAGCAGCCTAACCCTAACCTCCTACGAGCAGTACTTC. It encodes CASSLTLTSYEQYF.